A selection of T cell receptor beta chains follows, all from one sample in a study of T cells after yellow fever vaccination. TCRdb called the 5' RACE reads again in MiXCR, with one record for every CDR3 protein. The table lists 85,000 to 100,000 distinct CDR3 sequences, under 6.5% of them singletons. Material: CD8+ T cells sorted from PBMCs, obtained 10 days after the yellow fever booster vaccination. The receptor source for this set is a man in his late teens or twenties who received the YFV17D yellow fever vaccine. Each CDR3 is given with its conserved first and last residue. D genes are given only for firm matches. Not all rows give a size; the values are once, few, many and, for expanded clones, a class.

abundance: many
d_gene: .
v_gene: TRBV9
j_gene: TRBJ2-1
CDR3aa: CASSPFGTPYNEQFF
CDR3nt: TGTGCCAGCAGCCCATTCGGAACCCCCTACAATGAGCAGTTCTTC

abundance: few
d_gene: TRBD1
v_gene: TRBV10-3
j_gene: TRBJ2-7
CDR3aa: CAISESKYGQGAYEQYF
CDR3nt: TGTGCCATCAGTGAGTCTAAATACGGGCAGGGGGCCTACGAGCAGTACTTC

abundance: few
d_gene: .
v_gene: TRBV7-2
j_gene: TRBJ1-2
CDR3aa: CASTVNLGLSDYGYTF
CDR3nt: TGTGCCAGCACAGTAAATTTGGGGCTCTCGGACTATGGCTACACCTTC

abundance: .
d_gene: TRBD1
v_gene: TRBV7-3
j_gene: TRBJ2-3
CDR3aa: CASSRQGAGDTQYF
CDR3nt: TGTGCCAGCAGCAGACAGGGGGCCGGAGATACGCAGTATTTT

abundance: few
d_gene: .
v_gene: TRBV29-1
j_gene: TRBJ1-1
CDR3aa: CSVGGVGTEAFF
CDR3nt: TGCAGCGTTGGAGGGGTTGGGACTGAAGCTTTCTTT

abundance: few
d_gene: .
v_gene: TRBV5-1
j_gene: TRBJ1-4
CDR3aa: CASSGGNRIEKLFF
CDR3nt: TGCGCCAGCAGCGGGGGCAACCGTATTGAAAAACTGTTTTTT

abundance: few
d_gene: TRBD2
v_gene: TRBV7-9
j_gene: TRBJ2-3
CDR3aa: CASSPMTSGGDTDTQYF
CDR3nt: TGTGCCAGCAGCCCCATGACTAGCGGGGGGGACACAGATACGCAGTATTTT

abundance: .
d_gene: .
v_gene: TRBV19
j_gene: TRBJ1-4
CDR3aa: CASSPLYGFEKLFF
CDR3nt: TGTGCCAGTAGCCCTCTCTACGGATTTGAAAAACTGTTTTTT

abundance: .
d_gene: .
v_gene: TRBV5-4
j_gene: TRBJ2-2
CDR3aa: CASSPRYGGETNTGELFF
CDR3nt: TGTGCCAGCAGCCCGCGCTACGGGGGAGAAACGAACACCGGGGAGCTGTTTTTT

abundance: few
d_gene: .
v_gene: TRBV5-1
j_gene: TRBJ1-4
CDR3aa: CASGPEGINEKLFF
CDR3nt: TGCGCCAGCGGCCCGGAGGGGATTAATGAAAAACTGTTTTTT

abundance: few
d_gene: .
v_gene: TRBV5-1
j_gene: TRBJ1-1
CDR3aa: CASSLAYSTEAFF
CDR3nt: TGCGCCAGCAGCTTGGCCTACAGCACTGAAGCTTTCTTT

abundance: .
d_gene: .
v_gene: TRBV4-3
j_gene: TRBJ2-3
CDR3aa: CASSHGGNWGDTQYF
CDR3nt: TGCGCCAGCAGCCATGGGGGTAATTGGGGAGATACGCAGTATTTT

abundance: .
d_gene: .
v_gene: TRBV20-1
j_gene: TRBJ2-1
CDR3aa: CSACQDSTLYNEQFF
CDR3nt: TGCAGTGCTTGTCAGGACAGTACACTATACAATGAGCAGTTCTTC

abundance: few
d_gene: TRBD1
v_gene: TRBV3-1
j_gene: TRBJ2-7
CDR3aa: CASSQGWDSSYEQYF
CDR3nt: TGTGCCAGCAGCCAAGGGTGGGACAGCTCCTACGAGCAGTACTTC

abundance: few
d_gene: .
v_gene: TRBV5-1
j_gene: TRBJ2-2
CDR3aa: CASSLVTGEDTGELFF
CDR3nt: TGCGCCAGCAGCTTGGTGACGGGGGAGGACACCGGGGAGCTGTTTTTT

abundance: .
d_gene: TRBD1
v_gene: TRBV9
j_gene: TRBJ2-5
CDR3aa: CASSVYGQGVETQYF
CDR3nt: TGTGCCAGCAGCGTTTATGGACAGGGAGTTGAGACCCAGTACTTC

abundance: .
d_gene: .
v_gene: TRBV7-2
j_gene: TRBJ1-6
CDR3aa: CASSPLSSYNSPLHF
CDR3nt: TGTGCCAGCAGCCCACTGAGCTCCTATAATTCACCCCTCCACTTT

abundance: .
d_gene: .
v_gene: TRBV5-4
j_gene: TRBJ2-7
CDR3aa: CASSPGKGGVYEQYF
CDR3nt: TGTGCCAGCAGCCCGGGAAAGGGTGGGGTCTACGAGCAGTACTTC

abundance: many
d_gene: .
v_gene: TRBV6-6
j_gene: TRBJ2-4
CDR3aa: CASSYSGGENIQYF
CDR3nt: TGTGCCAGCAGTTACTCGGGGGGAGAAAACATTCAGTACTTC

abundance: few
d_gene: .
v_gene: TRBV5-6
j_gene: TRBJ2-1
CDR3aa: CASRPRRRGSYNEQFF
CDR3nt: TGTGCCAGCAGACCTAGGCGACGTGGCTCCTACAATGAGCAGTTCTTC

abundance: .
d_gene: .
v_gene: TRBV25-1
j_gene: TRBJ1-1
CDR3aa: CASSSSRGRDTEAFF
CDR3nt: .

abundance: few
d_gene: .
v_gene: TRBV12-3/TRBV12-4
j_gene: TRBJ2-7
CDR3aa: CASSLDGESYEQYF
CDR3nt: TGTGCCAGCAGTTTAGACGGAGAATCCTACGAGCAGTACTTC

abundance: few
d_gene: TRBD2
v_gene: TRBV11-2
j_gene: TRBJ2-2
CDR3aa: CASSLGSGVGELFF
CDR3nt: TGTGCCAGCAGCTTAGGTAGCGGGGTCGGGGAGCTGTTTTTT

abundance: few
d_gene: .
v_gene: TRBV6-5
j_gene: TRBJ1-6
CDR3aa: CASSFFAMGSPLHF
CDR3nt: TGTGCCAGCAGTTTTTTCGCGATGGGATCGCCCCTCCACTTT

abundance: few
d_gene: TRBD2
v_gene: TRBV6-2/TRBV6-3
j_gene: TRBJ2-3
CDR3aa: CASSYSPGLAGGSHPPSTDTQYF
CDR3nt: TGTGCCAGCAGTTACTCGCCGGGACTAGCGGGGGGCTCCCATCCTCCTAGCACAGATACGCAGTATTTT

abundance: few
d_gene: .
v_gene: TRBV2
j_gene: TRBJ2-5
CDR3aa: CASSTGSEETQYF
CDR3nt: TGTGCCAGCAGTACAGGCTCGGAGGAGACCCAGTACTTC

abundance: many
d_gene: TRBD1
v_gene: TRBV9
j_gene: TRBJ2-1
CDR3aa: CASSGTGGIEQFF
CDR3nt: TGTGCCAGCAGCGGCACAGGGGGCATTGAGCAGTTCTTC

abundance: .
d_gene: .
v_gene: TRBV5-8
j_gene: TRBJ1-2
CDR3aa: CASSLRGGGFYGYTF
CDR3nt: TGTGCCAGCAGCTTGAGAGGGGGAGGATTTTATGGCTACACCTTC

abundance: few
d_gene: .
v_gene: TRBV27
j_gene: TRBJ2-3
CDR3aa: CASGVRTDTQYF
CDR3nt: TGTGCCAGCGGCGTGCGGACAGATACGCAGTATTTT

abundance: many
d_gene: .
v_gene: TRBV29-1
j_gene: TRBJ2-2
CDR3aa: CTIVENGELFF
CDR3nt: TGCACCATAGTGGAGAACGGGGAGCTGTTTTTT

abundance: few
d_gene: .
v_gene: TRBV6-2/TRBV6-3
j_gene: TRBJ1-1
CDR3aa: CASSLHTTGTEAFF
CDR3nt: TGTGCCAGCAGCCTTCACACTACAGGGACTGAAGCTTTCTTT

abundance: many
d_gene: .
v_gene: TRBV19
j_gene: TRBJ2-1
CDR3aa: CASRASSYNEQFF
CDR3nt: TGTGCCAGTAGGGCTAGCTCCTACAATGAGCAGTTCTTC

abundance: .
d_gene: .
v_gene: TRBV5-1
j_gene: TRBJ2-5
CDR3aa: CASSLVIPQETQYF
CDR3nt: TGCGCCAGCAGCTTGGTAATCCCCCAAGAGACCCAGTACTTC

abundance: .
d_gene: TRBD1
v_gene: TRBV19
j_gene: TRBJ1-5
CDR3aa: CASSQQGAVNQPQHF
CDR3nt: TGTGCCAGTAGTCAACAGGGGGCGGTCAATCAGCCCCAGCATTTT

abundance: many
d_gene: TRBD2
v_gene: TRBV9
j_gene: TRBJ2-2
CDR3aa: CASSPGLAGGWNTGELFF
CDR3nt: TGTGCCAGCAGCCCGGGACTAGCGGGGGGGTGGAACACCGGGGAGCTGTTTTTT

abundance: .
d_gene: TRBD2
v_gene: TRBV15
j_gene: TRBJ2-5
CDR3aa: CATSGSGGTETQYF
CDR3nt: TGTGCCACCAGCGGTAGCGGGGGGACGGAGACCCAGTACTTC

abundance: .
d_gene: .
v_gene: TRBV27
j_gene: TRBJ2-5
CDR3aa: CASSSFRGPHLQETQYF
CDR3nt: TGTGCCAGCAGTTCATTCCGGGGGCCCCACCTCCAAGAGACCCAGTACTTC

abundance: many
d_gene: TRBD1
v_gene: TRBV4-2
j_gene: TRBJ2-2
CDR3aa: CASSDPGTGGTGELFF
CDR3nt: TGTGCCAGCAGCGATCCAGGGACAGGGGGGACCGGGGAGCTGTTTTTT

abundance: few
d_gene: .
v_gene: TRBV5-5
j_gene: TRBJ1-2
CDR3aa: CASSLTTYGYTF
CDR3nt: TGTGCCAGCAGCTTAACGACGTATGGCTACACCTTC

abundance: many
d_gene: .
v_gene: TRBV6-2/TRBV6-3
j_gene: TRBJ1-5
CDR3aa: CASSSGAAGTHF
CDR3nt: TGTGCCAGCAGTTCGGGGGCCGCGGGGACGCATTTT

abundance: many
d_gene: TRBD1
v_gene: TRBV24-1
j_gene: TRBJ1-5
CDR3aa: CATSDVTGDQPQHF
CDR3nt: TGTGCCACCAGTGATGTAACAGGGGATCAGCCCCAGCATTTT

abundance: .
d_gene: TRBD1
v_gene: TRBV15
j_gene: TRBJ2-7
CDR3aa: CATSHGTGGYEQYF
CDR3nt: TGTGCCACCAGCCATGGGACAGGTGGCTACGAGCAGTACTTC

abundance: few
d_gene: TRBD1
v_gene: TRBV10-3
j_gene: TRBJ1-1
CDR3aa: CAIREGQANTEAFF
CDR3nt: TGTGCCATCAGAGAAGGACAGGCGAACACTGAAGCTTTCTTT

abundance: many
d_gene: .
v_gene: TRBV7-2
j_gene: TRBJ2-7
CDR3aa: CASSPRSYEQYF
CDR3nt: TGTGCCAGCAGCCCGCGCTCCTACGAGCAGTACTTC

abundance: .
d_gene: .
v_gene: TRBV6-6
j_gene: TRBJ2-2
CDR3aa: CASSPQGPGELFF
CDR3nt: TGTGCCAGCAGTCCCCAGGGACCCGGGGAGCTGTTTTTT

abundance: few
d_gene: .
v_gene: TRBV19
j_gene: TRBJ2-7
CDR3aa: CASSPDPLPAALSYEQYF
CDR3nt: TGTGCCAGTAGTCCCGACCCGCTGCCAGCGGCCCTCTCCTACGAGCAGTACTTC

abundance: few
d_gene: TRBD1
v_gene: TRBV10-3
j_gene: TRBJ2-1
CDR3aa: CATRQGALDEQFF
CDR3nt: TGTGCCACAAGACAGGGGGCTTTGGATGAGCAGTTCTTC

abundance: many
d_gene: TRBD2
v_gene: TRBV7-3
j_gene: TRBJ2-1
CDR3aa: CASSPEKRGYNEQFF
CDR3nt: TGTGCCAGCAGCCCTGAGAAGCGGGGGTACAATGAGCAGTTCTTC

abundance: few
d_gene: .
v_gene: TRBV7-3
j_gene: TRBJ2-7
CDR3aa: CASSFFPSYEQYF
CDR3nt: TGTGCCAGCAGCTTTTTCCCGTCCTACGAGCAGTACTTC

abundance: few
d_gene: TRBD1
v_gene: TRBV12-3/TRBV12-4
j_gene: TRBJ2-5
CDR3aa: CASSPGTGTETQYF
CDR3nt: TGTGCCAGCAGTCCCGGGACAGGGACAGAGACCCAGTACTTC

abundance: many
d_gene: .
v_gene: TRBV4-3
j_gene: TRBJ1-1
CDR3aa: CASSQELGNTEAFF
CDR3nt: TGCGCCAGCAGCCAAGAGTTGGGGAACACTGAAGCTTTCTTT

abundance: few
d_gene: .
v_gene: TRBV7-8
j_gene: TRBJ2-6
CDR3aa: CASSSEGGGANVLTF
CDR3nt: TGTGCCAGCAGCTCCGAGGGCGGTGGGGCCAACGTCCTGACTTTC

abundance: few
d_gene: .
v_gene: TRBV2
j_gene: TRBJ1-1
CDR3aa: CAKGNSDYTEAFF
CDR3nt: TGTGCCAAAGGCAACAGCGACTACACTGAAGCTTTCTTT

abundance: .
d_gene: .
v_gene: TRBV7-9
j_gene: TRBJ1-1
CDR3aa: CASIHLDAEAFF
CDR3nt: TGTGCCAGCATCCATTTGGACGCTGAAGCTTTCTTT

abundance: few
d_gene: TRBD1
v_gene: TRBV7-9
j_gene: TRBJ2-7
CDR3aa: CASRDWTGDYEQYF
CDR3nt: TGTGCCAGCAGAGACTGGACAGGGGACTACGAGCAGTACTTC

abundance: .
d_gene: .
v_gene: TRBV19
j_gene: TRBJ1-4
CDR3aa: CASRGPSTNEKLFF
CDR3nt: TGTGCCAGTAGGGGACCCTCAACTAATGAAAAACTGTTTTTT

abundance: .
d_gene: TRBD1
v_gene: TRBV6-6
j_gene: TRBJ1-6
CDR3aa: CASDEGAPNSPLNF
CDR3nt: TGTGCCAGTGATGAGGGGGCGCCTAATTCACCCCTCAACTTT

abundance: many
d_gene: .
v_gene: TRBV27
j_gene: TRBJ2-1
CDR3aa: CASSFPSSYNEQFF
CDR3nt: TGTGCCAGCAGTTTCCCGAGCTCCTACAATGAGCAGTTCTTC

abundance: few
d_gene: .
v_gene: TRBV11-2
j_gene: TRBJ2-1
CDR3aa: CASSRSGDEQFF
CDR3nt: TGTGCCAGCAGCCGCAGCGGTGATGAGCAGTTCTTC

abundance: .
d_gene: TRBD2
v_gene: TRBV6-6
j_gene: TRBJ2-5
CDR3aa: CASSYSKKRGFVETQYF
CDR3nt: TGTGCCAGCAGTTACTCGAAAAAGCGGGGGTTTGTAGAGACCCAGTACTTC